A single sample gave rise to the 12 T cell receptor beta chains below, sequenced in a study of T cells in Graves' hyperthyroidism and ophthalmopathy. Amplified regions were TCR beta CDR3 sequences from RNA transcripts. RT-PCR in the first round (using the HTBI primer set) targeted the TCR CDR3. TCRdb re-derived calls from the multiplex PCR reads in MiXCR, one entry per CDR3 protein. The data contain 130,000 to 150,000 distinct CDR3 sequences, approximately 24% of them seen just once; the ten biggest clones take up 67%. The sequenced sample was blood. The source of these receptors is a woman aged 45 to 65 with Graves' hyperthyroidism that later progressed to Graves' ophthalmopathy.

This clonotype was counted at least ten times. The rearrangement uses TRBV20-1 and TRBJ1-3; 9 positions agree with TRBD1. Germline trimming cut 4 bases from V and 2 bases from J; bases unmatched to any gene: 3. Germline V gene sequence: CDR1 DFQATT, CDR2 SNEGSKA (reference sequence). The CDR3 has 14 amino acids. The CDR3 DNA reads as TGCAGTGCTAAGCGGGACAGGGCTGGAAACACCATATATTTT. Translated, it gives CSAKRDRAGNTIYF.

This clonotype was detected many times. The chain carries TRBV12-3 or TRBV12-4 and TRBJ2-1; 9 nucleotides agree with TRBD2. The CDR3 has 14 residues. Unmatched junction bases numbered 9, after V lost 6 bases and J lost 9 bases. The CDR3 sequence: CASRRSSGVVEQFF. CDR3 nucleotides: TGTGCCAGCAGGCGGTCTAGCGGGGTCGTTGAGCAGTTCTTC.

This clonotype was seen ten or more times. The rearrangement links TRBV20-1 to TRBJ2-1; 9 bases map to TRBD1. The CDR3 runs 16 residues. Germline lookup yields CDR1 DFQATT and CDR2 SNEGSKA (reference sequence). V gave up 0 bases and J gave up 1 base; unmatched junction bases: 4. For the CDR3, the DNA is TGCAGTGCTAGAGAACAGGGGGCCCGGTCCTACAATGAGCAGTTCTTC. Translated, it gives CSAREQGARSYNEQFF.

This clonotype occurred a few times. This sequence joins TRBV9 and TRBJ1-2, with TRBD1 as a possible D gene (5 bases). The CDR3 is made up of 15 amino acids. Deletions cut 0 bases from V and 3 bases from J, with 12 bases between. Germline CDR1 reads SGDLS; CDR2 reads YYNGEE. The CDR3 reads CASSVGGVGDYGYTF. The CDR3 nucleotides are TGTGCCAGCAGCGTAGGGGGGGTAGGTGACTATGGCTACACCTTC.

The chain uses TRBV20-1 and TRBJ1-3, with TRBD1 matching over 7 bases. This CDR3 is 15 amino acids long. From germline, CDR1 is DFQATT and CDR2 SNEGSKA (reference sequence). With 6 bases clipped from V and 2 bases from J, the junction kept 10 bases outside the gene matches. CDR3: CSAKSAGGTGNTIYF. CDR3 bases: TGCAGTGCAAAGAGCGCAGGGGGGACTGGAAACACCATATATTTT.

J is TRBJ2-7 and V is TRBV5-1, with 10 bases lining up with TRBD1. Germline V lookup: CDR1 SGHRS, CDR2 YFSETQ. The CDR3 covers 14 residues. J lost 4 bases, V lost 5 bases, and 6 bases had no gene match. The CDR3 region is CASSTGTGAYEQYF. The CDR3 bases are TGCGCCAGCAGTACCGGGACAGGGGCGTACGAGCAGTACTTC.

Here the CDR3 DNA reads TGCAGCGTTTGGGGGGTGGACAGAAGAGACGAGCAGTACTTC. Encoded protein: CSVWGVDRRDEQYF. V is TRBV29-1 and J is TRBJ2-7; possibly TRBD1 or TRBD2 for D (6 bases each). This CDR3 has 14 residues. V lost 5 bases to trimming and J lost 5 bases, with 19 bases between them. Per germline, CDR1 SQVTM and CDR2 ANQGSEA.

This clonotype occurred many times. This sequence joins TRBV28 and TRBJ1-2; 11 nucleotides align to TRBD1. There are 16 residues in the CDR3. J was trimmed by 3 bases and V by 4 bases; bases with no gene match: 7. Germline loops: CDR1 MDHEN, CDR2 SYDVKM. The CDR3 is CASSSPPGQGDYGYTF. In nucleotides, the CDR3 is TGTGCCAGCAGTTCCCCACCGGGACAGGGGGACTATGGCTACACCTTC.

This chain joins TRBV7-2 and TRBJ2-3; 8 bases fit TRBD2. Losses at the gene ends were 1 base for V and 4 bases for J; bases not matched to a gene: 4. Per the germline V gene, CDR1 is SGHTA and CDR2 is FQGNSA. CDR3 length equals 15 residues. The CDR3 loop is CASSLERGLADTQYF. Here the CDR3 DNA reads TGTGCCAGCAGCTTAGAGCGGGGGCTAGCAGATACGCAGTATTTT.

This clonotype was found a few times. The chain employs TRBV7-8 and TRBJ2-1; TRBD2 aligns across 9 bases. The CDR3 consists of 16 residues. Losses at the gene ends were 5 bases for V and 4 bases for J; bases not matched to a gene: 9. Germline assignment: CDR1 SGHVS and CDR2 FQNEAQ. The CDR3 sequence: CASSRPPSGMYNEQFF. The DNA for the CDR3 is TGTGCCAGCAGCCGCCCCCCTAGCGGGATGTACAATGAGCAGTTCTTC. Filled out from reference TRBV7-8 and TRBJ2-1, the complete variable domain reads GAGVSQSPRYKVAKRGQDVALRCDPISGHVSLFWYQQALGQGPEFLTYFQNEAQLDKSGLPSDRFFAERPEGSVSTLKIQRTQQEDSAVYLCASSRPPSGMYNEQFFGPGTRLTVL.

Points on this clonotype: One base away lies a much larger clone, so this may be a sequencing read error. The chain uses TRBV28 and TRBJ1-5; TRBD1 might be the D (5 bases). The V end was cut by 6 bases, the J end by 7 bases, with 16 bases between. CDR1 and CDR2 from the germline V gene are MDHEN and SYDVKM. The CDR3 has 14 amino acids. CDR3 sequence reads: CASRPGSYGQPQHF. The DNA of the CDR3 is TGTGCCAGCAGGCCAGGGTCATATGGACAGCCCCAGCATTTT.

The gene calls are TRBV28 and TRBJ2-7; 7 nucleotides agree with TRBD2. There are 14 residues in the CDR3. V trimming: 6 bases; J trimming: 2 bases; junction bases outside the gene matches: 7. Germline V CDR1 and CDR2: MDHEN, SYDVKM. CDR3 sequence: CASRLADSTYEQYF. Here the CDR3 DNA reads TGTGCCAGCAGGCTAGCGGATTCAACCTACGAGCAGTACTTC.